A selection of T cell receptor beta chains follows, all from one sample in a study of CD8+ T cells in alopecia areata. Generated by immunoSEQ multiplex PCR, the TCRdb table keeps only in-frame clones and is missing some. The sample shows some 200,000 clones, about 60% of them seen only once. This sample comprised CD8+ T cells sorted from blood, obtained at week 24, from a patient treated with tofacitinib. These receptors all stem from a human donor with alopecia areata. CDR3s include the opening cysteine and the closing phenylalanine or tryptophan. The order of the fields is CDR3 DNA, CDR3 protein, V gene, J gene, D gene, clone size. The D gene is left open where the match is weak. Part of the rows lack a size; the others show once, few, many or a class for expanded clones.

cdr3_nt: TGTGCTAGTGGGCGTGGACAGGGGAGGGATTCACCCCTCCACTTT
cdr3_aa: CASGRGQGRDSPLHF
v_call: TRBV12-5
j_call: TRBJ1-6
d_call: TRBD1
clone_size: NA

cdr3_nt: TGCGCCAGCATGGCGGACTCCTATAATTCACCCCTCCACTTT
cdr3_aa: CASMADSYNSPLHF
v_call: TRBV10-2
j_call: TRBJ1-6
d_call: NA
clone_size: few

cdr3_nt: TGTGCCAGCAGTTCTTTAGGGTCCAACTATGGCTACACCTTC
cdr3_aa: CASSSLGSNYGYTF
v_call: TRBV27
j_call: TRBJ1-2
d_call: NA
clone_size: NA

cdr3_nt: TGTGCCAGCAGCGAACCACGCCCGGGACAGGGAAACACTGAAGCTTTCTTT
cdr3_aa: CASSEPRPGQGNTEAFF
v_call: TRBV25-1
j_call: TRBJ1-1
d_call: TRBD1
clone_size: NA

cdr3_nt: TGTGCCATCAGGCAACAGGGGTCTGACACTGAAGCTTTCTTT
cdr3_aa: CAIRQQGSDTEAFF
v_call: TRBV10-3
j_call: TRBJ1-1
d_call: TRBD1
clone_size: NA

cdr3_nt: TGCGCCAGCAGCCTCCAAGGCCCCCTTGGCGGCAATCAGCCCCAGCATTTT
cdr3_aa: CASSLQGPLGGNQPQHF
v_call: TRBV4-1
j_call: TRBJ1-5
d_call: NA
clone_size: NA

cdr3_nt: TGTGCCAGCAGCTTAGAGCCTGGGAACACCGGGGAGCTGTTTTTT
cdr3_aa: CASSLEPGNTGELFF
v_call: TRBV13
j_call: TRBJ2-2
d_call: NA
clone_size: NA

cdr3_nt: TGTGCCAGAGAAGGGGATGAGGATGAGCAGTTCTTC
cdr3_aa: CAREGDEDEQFF
v_call: TRBV2
j_call: TRBJ2-1
d_call: NA
clone_size: few

cdr3_nt: TGCGCCAGCAGCCAAGGTTTCGGGACGGAAAATGAAAAACTGTTTTTT
cdr3_aa: CASSQGFGTENEKLFF
v_call: TRBV4-1
j_call: TRBJ1-4
d_call: NA
clone_size: NA

cdr3_nt: TGTGCCAGCAGTGCTACAGGGTGGGGGGACAATGAGCAGTTCTTC
cdr3_aa: CASSATGWGDNEQFF
v_call: TRBV6-1
j_call: TRBJ2-1
d_call: NA
clone_size: few

cdr3_nt: TGCGCCAGCAGCTTGGAGGGACAGGGGGCGAACTACGAGCAGTACTTC
cdr3_aa: CASSLEGQGANYEQYF
v_call: TRBV5-1
j_call: TRBJ2-7
d_call: TRBD1
clone_size: few

cdr3_nt: TGTGCCAGCAGCTCCTCCTCAATTCAGCCCCAGCATTTT
cdr3_aa: CASSSSSIQPQHF
v_call: TRBV7-9
j_call: TRBJ1-5
d_call: NA
clone_size: NA

cdr3_nt: TGTGCCAGCCGAGGCGCGGGGGGCAGCTACGAGCAGTACTTC
cdr3_aa: CASRGAGGSYEQYF
v_call: TRBV6-5
j_call: TRBJ2-7
d_call: TRBD2
clone_size: NA

cdr3_nt: TGCAGCGTGTGGCTGGGGTATGGCTACACCTTC
cdr3_aa: CSVWLGYGYTF
v_call: TRBV29-1
j_call: TRBJ1-2
d_call: NA
clone_size: NA

cdr3_nt: TGTGCCAGCAGTCCAACTAGCGGGGGGGCGAACTTC
cdr3_aa: CASSPTSGGANF
v_call: TRBV13
j_call: TRBJ2-7
d_call: TRBD2
clone_size: few

cdr3_nt: TGTGCCAGTCAACAGGGGCCCTCTAAGAGAACTGAAGCTTTCTTT
cdr3_aa: CASQQGPSKRTEAFF
v_call: TRBV6-5
j_call: TRBJ1-1
d_call: TRBD1
clone_size: NA

cdr3_nt: TGTGCCACCAGCAGCGGGACGGTCTATGGCTACACCTTC
cdr3_aa: CATSSGTVYGYTF
v_call: TRBV15
j_call: TRBJ1-2
d_call: NA
clone_size: NA

cdr3_nt: TGCGCCAGCAGCCCGAGGAACAGAGGCACAGATACGCAGTATTTT
cdr3_aa: CASSPRNRGTDTQYF
v_call: TRBV4-1
j_call: TRBJ2-3
d_call: NA
clone_size: NA

cdr3_nt: TGCGCCAGCAGCCAAATTCTATCGTGGCAGGGACTATACAATGGAGAGACCCAGTACTTC
cdr3_aa: CASSQILSWQGLYNGETQYF
v_call: TRBV4-1
j_call: TRBJ2-5
d_call: TRBD2
clone_size: NA

cdr3_nt: TGTGCCAGCAGTTTATCGTATCCCCTAAATCAGCCCCAGCATTTT
cdr3_aa: CASSLSYPLNQPQHF
v_call: TRBV27
j_call: TRBJ1-5
d_call: NA
clone_size: NA

cdr3_nt: TGTGCCAGTACTTGGGGATCTAACACAGATACGCAGTATTTT
cdr3_aa: CASTWGSNTDTQYF
v_call: TRBV19
j_call: TRBJ2-3
d_call: NA
clone_size: NA

cdr3_nt: TGTGCCAGCAGTGAAAAGCGGGGATCCTACAATGAGCAGTTCTTC
cdr3_aa: CASSEKRGSYNEQFF
v_call: TRBV2
j_call: TRBJ2-1
d_call: TRBD2
clone_size: few

cdr3_nt: TGTGCCAGCAGCCACCTTAGCCGGGGGGACTATGGCTACACCTTC
cdr3_aa: CASSHLSRGDYGYTF
v_call: TRBV28
j_call: TRBJ1-2
d_call: NA
clone_size: few

cdr3_nt: TGCGCCAGCAGCTCAGGGAGCGGGGAGCTGTTTTTT
cdr3_aa: CASSSGSGELFF
v_call: TRBV5-1
j_call: TRBJ2-2
d_call: NA
clone_size: NA

cdr3_nt: TGTGCCAGTAGTTTTCGACCCATCGAAGAAGCTTTCTTT
cdr3_aa: CASSFRPIEEAFF
v_call: TRBV19
j_call: TRBJ1-1
d_call: NA
clone_size: NA

cdr3_nt: TGTGCCAGCAGCTTGGGGGATAACGCTCTCAATGAGCAGTTCTTC
cdr3_aa: CASSLGDNALNEQFF
v_call: TRBV5-6
j_call: TRBJ2-1
d_call: NA
clone_size: NA

cdr3_nt: TGTGCCAGCAGTCGACAGGGCTATGGCTACACCTTC
cdr3_aa: CASSRQGYGYTF
v_call: TRBV6-5
j_call: TRBJ1-2
d_call: TRBD1
clone_size: NA

cdr3_nt: TGTGCCAGCAGTGACGCGGGCGGTGGGCAGCCCCAGCATTTT
cdr3_aa: CASSDAGGGQPQHF
v_call: TRBV6-5
j_call: TRBJ1-5
d_call: NA
clone_size: few

cdr3_nt: TGCAGCGTTGAAGGGGGACGCTTGACGGCAGGGACCCAGTACTTC
cdr3_aa: CSVEGGRLTAGTQYF
v_call: TRBV29-1
j_call: TRBJ2-5
d_call: NA
clone_size: few

cdr3_nt: TGTGCCAGCAGTGACATCGGGGAGCTGTTTTTT
cdr3_aa: CASSDIGELFF
v_call: TRBV2
j_call: TRBJ2-2
d_call: NA
clone_size: NA

cdr3_nt: TGCGCCAGCAGCCCTCAAGTGGGGTTTCAGGAGACCCAGTACTTC
cdr3_aa: CASSPQVGFQETQYF
v_call: TRBV4-1
j_call: TRBJ2-5
d_call: NA
clone_size: NA

cdr3_nt: TGTGCCAGCAGCCCCCCCTGGGGCTTTCGCACAGATACGCAGTATTTT
cdr3_aa: CASSPPWGFRTDTQYF
v_call: TRBV7-9
j_call: TRBJ2-3
d_call: NA
clone_size: NA

cdr3_nt: TGTGCCAGCAGCTTCGGCACAGATACGCAGTATTTT
cdr3_aa: CASSFGTDTQYF
v_call: TRBV11-2
j_call: TRBJ2-3
d_call: NA
clone_size: once

cdr3_nt: TGTGCCAGCACGAGTAGAGGCAGGGGGAACACCGGGGAGCTGTTTTTT
cdr3_aa: CASTSRGRGNTGELFF
v_call: TRBV2
j_call: TRBJ2-2
d_call: NA
clone_size: NA

cdr3_nt: TGCGCCAGCAGCCAAGGGACGGGACAGACCTACGAGCAGTACTTC
cdr3_aa: CASSQGTGQTYEQYF
v_call: TRBV4-1
j_call: TRBJ2-7
d_call: TRBD1
clone_size: few

cdr3_nt: TGTGCCTGGAGTCAACCCTACGAGCAGTACTTC
cdr3_aa: CAWSQPYEQYF
v_call: TRBV30
j_call: TRBJ2-7
d_call: NA
clone_size: NA

cdr3_nt: TGTGCCAGCAGCCAAGATGGGACAGCTCGGAGCGGGGAGCTGTTTTTT
cdr3_aa: CASSQDGTARSGELFF
v_call: TRBV14
j_call: TRBJ2-2
d_call: TRBD1
clone_size: NA

cdr3_nt: TGTGCCAGCAGCCAAGGCTTCCACTCTGGGGCCAACGTCCTGACTTTC
cdr3_aa: CASSQGFHSGANVLTF
v_call: TRBV14
j_call: TRBJ2-6
d_call: NA
clone_size: NA

cdr3_nt: TGCGCCTGGAGGGACAGAACCTACGAGCAGTACTTC
cdr3_aa: CAWRDRTYEQYF
v_call: TRBV30
j_call: TRBJ2-7
d_call: NA
clone_size: once

cdr3_nt: TGTGCCAGCAGCCCCAGTCCCGGGACAGGGATTGGTGAAGCTTTCTTT
cdr3_aa: CASSPSPGTGIGEAFF
v_call: TRBV27
j_call: TRBJ1-1
d_call: TRBD1
clone_size: NA

cdr3_nt: TGTGCCAGCAGCGAAAGACCAGGACAGGGAGTTGTGGGCGAGCAGTACTTC
cdr3_aa: CASSERPGQGVVGEQYF
v_call: TRBV9
j_call: TRBJ2-7
d_call: TRBD1
clone_size: NA

cdr3_nt: TGTGCCAGCAGCTTCGTGGCGGGGCCCCACAATGAGCAGTTCTTC
cdr3_aa: CASSFVAGPHNEQFF
v_call: TRBV5-4
j_call: TRBJ2-1
d_call: NA
clone_size: many

cdr3_nt: TGTGCCAGCTCTGTGGACAGCCATGAAAAACTGTTTTTT
cdr3_aa: CASSVDSHEKLFF
v_call: TRBV13
j_call: TRBJ1-4
d_call: NA
clone_size: NA

cdr3_nt: TGTGCCTGGAGTGTAAGTGGAGACTATGGCTACACCTTC
cdr3_aa: CAWSVSGDYGYTF
v_call: TRBV30
j_call: TRBJ1-2
d_call: NA
clone_size: NA

cdr3_nt: TGTGCCAGCAGTCCCGGGACAGGGGTCGACGAGCAGTACTTC
cdr3_aa: CASSPGTGVDEQYF
v_call: TRBV6-5
j_call: TRBJ2-7
d_call: TRBD1
clone_size: few

cdr3_nt: TGTGCCAGCAGATCCGACAGCTCCTATAATTCACCCCTCCACTTT
cdr3_aa: CASRSDSSYNSPLHF
v_call: TRBV2
j_call: TRBJ1-6
d_call: NA
clone_size: NA

cdr3_nt: TGTGCCACCAGCAGAGACGGCGGGGGGAGGGAAAACATTCAGTACTTC
cdr3_aa: CATSRDGGGRENIQYF
v_call: TRBV15
j_call: TRBJ2-4
d_call: TRBD2
clone_size: few